Below, 7 T cell receptor beta chains from the same sample are listed, as sequenced in a study of CD8+CD57+ T cells in acquired aplastic anemia (dated by TCRdb to between 2018 and 2020). The patients picked for sequencing were ones in whom flow cytometry had shown an expansion of CD8+CD57+ cells. The sequencing machine was an Illumina HiSeq 2000. Profiling of TCR beta VDJ combinations and CDR3 sequences used genomic DNA as the template. In TCRdb, the public reads were trimmed at Q25 with fastp and aligned with MiXCR, with productive beta chains retained. Each record represents a unique CDR3 protein, reported with the most common genes and DNA among its rows. The sample table shows over 150,000 distinct CDR3 sequences, and about 50% are seen once. Of the sample, roughly 12% falls within the top ten clones. Specimen: sorted CD4+, CD8+, or CD8+CD57+ T cells (not recorded which) from PBMCs. The receptors derive from a human donor with aplastic anemia.

The chain combines TRBV7-9 with TRBJ1-2; no reliable D call. CDR3 length: 13 amino acids. Germline CDR1 and CDR2: SEHNR and FQNEAQ (reference sequence). Trimming left V 10 bases short and J 4 bases short, with 16 bases between. The DNA for the CDR3 is TGTGCCACCCAGGCGCAGATGCTCTATGGCTACACCTTC. This sequence encodes CATQAQMLYGYTF.

This clonotype was counted ten times or more. The CDR3 DNA sequence: TGTGCCAGCAGTGCCCCCCAAGGCGGACCTTCACCCCTCCACTTT. Amino acid sequence: CASSAPQGGPSPLHF. The chain links TRBV6-1 to TRBJ1-6, with no clear D. The CDR3 is made up of 15 amino acids. The germline gives CDR1 MNHNS, CDR2 SASEGT. Trimming took 4 bases from V and 9 from J, leaving 16 bases between them.

The chain carries TRBV20-1 and TRBJ1-1; D remains unclear. Germline CDR1 is DFQATT and CDR2 is SNEGSKA (reference sequence). The CDR3 has 13 residues. With 0 bases removed from V and 1 base from J, the gap between germline ends came to 6 bases. CDR3 coding DNA: TGCAGTGCTAGAGATGTCGGGAACACTGAAGCTTTCTTT. Translated: CSARDVGNTEAFF.

The CDR3 bases are TGCGCCAGCAGCCTCGGGGCTAGCGGGGACGGGTACGAGCAGTACTTC. Encoded protein: CASSLGASGDGYEQYF. This chain joins TRBV5-1 and TRBJ2-7; 9 bases map to TRBD2. J was trimmed by 4 bases and V by 4 bases; bases with no gene match: 12. From germline, CDR1 is SGHRS and CDR2 YFSETQ. This CDR3 spans 16 amino acids.

This clonotype showed up just a few times. The V and J genes are TRBV27 and TRBJ1-4; 7 nucleotides agree with TRBD1. The germline gives CDR1 MNHEY, CDR2 SMNVEV (reference sequence). The J segment lost 2 bases and the V segment lost 7 bases, leaving 4 bases of the junction unmatched. This CDR3 region has 14 residues. The CDR3 DNA sequence: TGTGCCAGCACAGGAGGGGGCACTAATGAAAAACTGTTTTTT. This sequence encodes CASTGGGTNEKLFF.

This clonotype was seen more than once but under ten times. The junction and the germline gene differ at one end; a read error may be behind it. The chain couples TRBV24-1 to TRBJ2-1, with 12 bases lining up with TRBD1. Germline V gene lookup returns CDR1 KGHDR and CDR2 SFDVKD. The CDR3 contains 15 residues. Here the CDR3 DNA reads TGTGCCACCAGTGACCCGGGACAGGGGGCCAATGAGCGGTTCTTC. It specifies CATSDPGQGANERFF.

The chain is built from TRBV12-3 or TRBV12-4 and TRBJ2-7, with 7 bases aligning to TRBD1. V lost 5 bases to trimming and J lost 0 bases; unmatched junction nucleotides: 7. The CDR3 covers 15 residues. The CDR3 spells CASSPTRDSSYEQYF. CDR3 DNA: TGTGCCAGCAGTCCTACCCGGGACAGCTCCTACGAGCAGTACTTC.